This TCR beta chain was profiled in a study of vaccination and CD4 T cells after COVID-19. Study results and limitations: 304 of 307 vaccine-specific clones from convalescent patients were spike mono-reactive. The median number of SARS-CoV-2-reactive clonotypes increased from roughly 22 to 38, a change that did not reach significance.

Treatment: roughly ten-day PBMC culture with coronavirus spike peptide pools or control peptides (ViraFEST assay). ViraFEST used peptide pools to expand antigen-specific T cells, then sequenced TCRs. This CDR3 region has 16 residues. Germline V lookup: CDR1 LGHNA, CDR2 YSLEER. In regard to this clonotype: The antigen is undetermined. A junction boundary mismatches the germline segment, possibly from a read error.

Cultured CD4+ T cell DNA underwent sequencing with the Oncomine TCR Beta short-read assay. Genomic DNA was taken out of cultured CD4+ T cells by extraction. MiXCR, applied by TCRdb to the PCR reads, yields one record per CDR3 protein. Of about 7,100 distinct CDR3 sequences listed, 65% to 75% are singletons. This TCR came from a human donor who had recovered from COVID-19. Material for sequencing was CD4+ T cells from blood, cultured in vitro. The chain links TRBV4-3 to TRBJ2-6; D tentatively fits TRBD1 or TRBD2 (5 bases each). CDR3 coding DNA: TGCGCCAGCAGCCAAGACCCGGGTACCGGGGCCAACGTCCCGACTTTC. Residues: CASSQDPGTGANVPTF.